These T cell receptor beta chains were read from a single sample in a study of beta chain features in type 1 diabetes. TCRdb's copy holds only in-frame clones and misses some; the assay was immunoSEQ multiplex PCR. The sample carries 130,000 to 150,000 clones, 6.9% recorded once. The sequencing input was central memory CD4+ T cells from blood. The receptor set was obtained from a woman in her 30s in good health. Both conserved end residues are part of each CDR3. D genes are given only for firm matches. The size of a clone is reported for some rows only, either as once, few or many, or as a class for expanded clones.

CDR3	DNA	J	D	V	size
CSVLGSREGTEAFF	TGCAGCGTCCTCGGTAGTCGGGAAGGTACTGAAGCTTTCTTT	TRBJ1-1	-	TRBV29-1	few
CASSSTGANEKLFF	TGTGCCAGCAGCTCGACAGGGGCTAATGAAAAACTGTTTTTT	TRBJ1-4	TRBD1	TRBV28	-
CASSGDRPLGEQYF	TGTGCCAGCAGTGGGGACAGACCCTTAGGAGAGCAGTACTTC	TRBJ2-7	TRBD1	TRBV6-5	few
CASTPGGGYGYTF	TGTGCCAGCACCCCCGGGGGGGGCTATGGCTACACCTTC	TRBJ1-2	-	TRBV14	-
CAWRLAGTNYGYTF	TGTGCCTGGCGTCTGGCGGGGACCAACTATGGCTACACCTTC	TRBJ1-2	-	TRBV30	-
CASSQGGDYGYTF	TGCGCCAGCAGTCAAGGCGGTGACTATGGCTACACCTTC	TRBJ1-2	-	TRBV23-1	many
CASSLASGGQFF	TGTGCCAGCAGCTTAGCTAGCGGGGGCCAGTTCTTC	TRBJ2-1	TRBD2	TRBV7-9	few
CASSSGTSEAYNEQFF	TGCGCCAGCAGCTCTGGGACTAGTGAGGCATACAATGAGCAGTTCTTC	TRBJ2-1	TRBD2	TRBV5-1	-
CASSTGQGTDTQYF	TGTGCCAGCAGCACGGGACAGGGGACAGATACGCAGTATTTT	TRBJ2-3	TRBD1	TRBV7-6	many
CASYNNNEQFF	TGTGCCAGCTACAATAACAATGAGCAGTTCTTC	TRBJ2-1	-	TRBV6-1	many